The 18 T cell receptor beta chains reported below all come from one sample, sequenced in a study of T cell repertoires in cytomegalovirus infection (dated 2019 in TCRdb). Sequencing instrument: Illumina HiSeq 1500. TCRdb handled the public reads itself, with Q25 trimming in fastp and clone calling in MiXCR, and kept productive beta chains. Merged by CDR3 protein, the rows form single entries marked with the most common genes and DNA. The sample table shows 250,000 to 300,000 distinct CDR3 sequences, and roughly 9% are seen once. The ten largest clones take up roughly 16% of the sample. The specimen sequenced was PBMCs. All receptors come from a human donor in good health (CMV status not recorded). Some clones in this sample may be carry-over from other donors' samples.

The table lists this clonotype with many counts. The CDR3 reads CASSLSIGSQRRLFF. CDR3 DNA sequence: TGTGCCAGCAGCTTATCCATAGGGAGCCAAAGGAGGTTGTTTTTT. The rearrangement uses TRBV7-6 and TRBJ2-2; maybe TRBD2 (5 bases). V lost 2 bases and J lost 15, with 22 bases in between. This CDR3 has 15 residues. CDR1 and CDR2 from the germline V gene are SGHVS and FNYEAQ. The full variable domain, its missing parts supplied by reference TRBV7-6 and TRBJ2-2, is GAGVSQSPRYKVTKRGQDVALRCDPISGHVSLYWYRQALGQGPEFLTYFNYEAQQDKSGLPNDRFSAERPEGSISTLTIQRTEQRDSAMYRCASSLSIGSQRRLFFGEGSRLTVL.

This clonotype was seen many times. This chain joins TRBV7-9 and TRBJ2-1; D is unresolved. CDR1 SEHNR and CDR2 FQNEAQ come from the germline V gene (reference sequence). Trimming removed 0 bases from V and 0 bases from J, with 9 bases in between. There are 16 residues in the CDR3. DNA for the CDR3: TGTGCCAGCAGCTTAGCGGTGACTTACTCCTACAATGAGCAGTTCTTC. Its translation is CASSLAVTYSYNEQFF.

This clonotype occurred many times. The chain employs TRBV7-8 and TRBJ2-7, with D maybe TRBD1 (6 bases). This CDR3 has 15 residues. Germline assignment: CDR1 SGHVS and CDR2 FQNEAQ. Trimming took off 5 bases at V and 4 bases at J, with 18 bases between the two ends. The CDR3 bases are TGTGCCAGCAGCCTAGAGCCCAGGGGTCGGTACGAGCAGTACTTC. Protein: CASSLEPRGRYEQYF. The full variable domain, its missing parts supplied by reference TRBV7-8 and TRBJ2-7, is GAGVSQSPRYKVAKRGQDVALRCDPISGHVSLFWYQQALGQGPEFLTYFQNEAQLDKSGLPSDRFFAERPEGSVSTLKIQRTQQEDSAVYLCASSLEPRGRYEQYFGPGTRLTVT.

Worth noting for this clonotype: No conserved phenylalanine or tryptophan ends this CDR3, so it is likely a read error. The V call is TRBV6-6, the J call TRBJ1-1; 7 bases are a match to TRBD1. The CDR3 sequence is 13 residues long. The V segment lost 6 bases and the J segment 5 bases; nucleotides outside the gene matches: 6. Per the germline V gene, CDR1 is MNHNY and CDR2 is SVGAGI (reference sequence). CDR3 loop: CASSATGETEAFL. CDR3 coding DNA: TGTGCCAGCAGCGCCACAGGGGAAACTGAAGCTTTCCTT.

Regarding this clonotype: Compared with germline, one end of the junction differs, possibly owing to a read error. V usage is TRBV19 and J usage is TRBJ1-1, with a possible D match to TRBD1 (5 bases). This CDR3 comprises 14 residues. Germline V gene lookup returns CDR1 LNHDA and CDR2 SQIVND (reference sequence). CDR3 loop: CASSTLRGNAEAFF. The CDR3 DNA reads as TGTGCCAGTAGTACCCTCCGGGGGAACGCTGAAGCTTTCTTT.

This clonotype has at least ten counts. This sequence joins TRBV7-2 and TRBJ2-1; no firm D call. The CDR3 contains 13 residues. The germline V gene has CDR1 SGHTA and CDR2 FQGNSA. V was cut by 1 base and J by 15 bases, with 16 bases left in between. This CDR3 reads CASSLDFPALAFF. In DNA, the CDR3 is TGTGCCAGCAGCTTAGATTTTCCAGCCCTGGCGTTCTTC.

The rearrangement joins TRBV6-1 to TRBJ1-6; perhaps TRBD1 as D (5 bases). The germline V gene has CDR1 MNHNS and CDR2 SASEGT. This CDR3 is 17 amino acids long. V was pared by 4 bases and J by 5 bases, with 18 bases between. This chain's CDR3 is CASSVPSGRYDNSPLHF. The CDR3 DNA follows: TGTGCCAGCAGTGTTCCCTCAGGGCGGTACGATAATTCACCCCTCCACTTT.

This chain joins TRBV5-1 and TRBJ2-1; 8 bases are shared with TRBD2. Germline CDR1 reads SGHRS; CDR2 reads YFSETQ. The CDR3 spans 15 residues. V was pared by 1 base and J by 2 bases, with 2 bases of the junction left unmatched. Written as DNA, the CDR3 is TGCGCCAGCAGCTTGCAGACTAGCGCCTACAATGAGCAGTTCTTC. Its protein is CASSLQTSAYNEQFF.

The V and J genes are TRBV29-1 and TRBJ1-1; 7 positions match TRBD1. Trimming at V came to 5 bases and at J to 3 bases, leaving 9 bases not matched to a gene. The CDR3 sequence is 14 residues long. CDR1 and CDR2 from the germline V gene are SQVTM and ANQGSEA. The CDR3 is CSVSRGGQDTEAFF. The CDR3 bases are TGCAGCGTTAGCAGGGGGGGTCAAGACACTGAAGCTTTCTTT.

The chain uses TRBV29-1 and TRBJ1-1; no clear D gene. The CDR3 has 10 residues. Germline CDR1 is SQVTM and CDR2 is ANQGSEA. V was cut by 7 bases and J by 7 bases, with 10 bases left in between. DNA for the CDR3: TGCAGCGCCCCGGAGGGTGAAGCTTTCTTT. Amino acid sequence: CSAPEGEAFF.

This rearrangement joins TRBV20-1 to TRBJ1-2; D may be TRBD1 (5 bases). The germline V and J ends were trimmed by 3 bases and 10 bases, with 12 bases remaining between them. This CDR3 is built from 11 residues. The V gene's germline CDR1 is DFQATT and CDR2 SNEGSKA (reference sequence). This CDR3 is CSASEPGVYTF. The DNA of the CDR3 is TGCAGTGCTAGTGAGCCGGGGGTCTACACCTTC.

This clonotype was seen a few times. This chain connects TRBV28 to TRBJ2-3, with D perhaps matching TRBD2 (6 bases). CDR1 MDHEN and CDR2 SYDVKM come from the germline V gene. This CDR3 comprises 14 residues. Between the trimmed V and J ends, which lost 6 bases and 4 bases, there was a span of 14 bases. The CDR3 loop reads CASSLSGTPDTQYF. The DNA of the CDR3 is TGTGCCAGCAGCCTATCCGGGACTCCAGATACGCAGTATTTT.

This chain links TRBV6-2 or TRBV6-3 with TRBJ1-5; 8 nucleotides agree with TRBD1. The CDR3 contains 15 residues. Losses at the gene ends were 6 bases for V and 6 bases for J; bases not matched to a gene: 10. Germline loops: CDR1 MNHEY, CDR2 SVGEGT. CDR3 region: CASSRSPGGGQPQHF. In DNA form, the CDR3 reads TGTGCCAGCAGCCGCTCCCCAGGGGGCGGTCAGCCCCAGCATTTT.

The sample holds many counts of this clonotype. The chain joins TRBV7-9 to TRBJ2-1; D is unclear. This CDR3 has 13 amino acids. Germline V gene lookup returns CDR1 SEHNR and CDR2 FQNEAQ (reference sequence). V lost 5 bases and J lost 4, with 9 bases in between. As DNA, the CDR3 is TGTGCCAGCAGCCCGCGCACTTACAATGAGCAGTTCTTC. It codes for CASSPRTYNEQFF.

This clonotype was seen at least ten times. The V and J genes are TRBV28 and TRBJ2-3; TRBD1 aligns across 10 bases. Trimming removed 6 bases from V and 3 bases from J; junction bases left unmatched: 9. There are 16 residues in the CDR3. Per the germline V gene, CDR1 is MDHEN and CDR2 is SYDVKM. For the CDR3, the DNA is TGTGCCAGCAGGGGAGACACGGGACAGGGGACAGATACGCAGTATTTT. It codes for CASRGDTGQGTDTQYF.

The chain employs TRBV18 and TRBJ1-1, with TRBD1 matching 12 bases. The CDR3 consists of 17 residues. V was clipped by 0 bases and J by 0 bases; unmatched bases: 2. Germline-derived CDR1 and CDR2 are KGHSH and LQKENI. CDR3 coding DNA: TGTGCCAGCTCACCACCGGGACAGGGGGCATTGAACACTGAAGCTTTCTTT. This encodes CASSPPGQGALNTEAFF.

This clonotype was counted once. The gene calls are TRBV11-3 and TRBJ1-1, with D uncertain. The germline gives CDR1 SGHNT, CDR2 YENEEA. The CDR3 runs 15 residues. Deletions cut 1 base from V and 0 bases from J, with 9 bases between. The CDR3 nucleotides read TGTGCCAGCAGCTTAGTGGGATTCATGAACACTGAAGCTTTCTTT. It specifies CASSLVGFMNTEAFF.

This clonotype was counted many times. J is TRBJ2-1 and V is TRBV5-6; TRBD2 agrees at 10 bases. This CDR3 is built from 14 residues. The germline V gene has CDR1 SGHDT and CDR2 YYEEEE. The V gene end was trimmed by 6 bases and the J gene end by 7 bases; junction bases not matched to a gene: 7. The CDR3 DNA reads TGTGCCAGCACCTACGGGACTAGCGTTAATGAGCAGTTCTTC. Amino acids: CASTYGTSVNEQFF.